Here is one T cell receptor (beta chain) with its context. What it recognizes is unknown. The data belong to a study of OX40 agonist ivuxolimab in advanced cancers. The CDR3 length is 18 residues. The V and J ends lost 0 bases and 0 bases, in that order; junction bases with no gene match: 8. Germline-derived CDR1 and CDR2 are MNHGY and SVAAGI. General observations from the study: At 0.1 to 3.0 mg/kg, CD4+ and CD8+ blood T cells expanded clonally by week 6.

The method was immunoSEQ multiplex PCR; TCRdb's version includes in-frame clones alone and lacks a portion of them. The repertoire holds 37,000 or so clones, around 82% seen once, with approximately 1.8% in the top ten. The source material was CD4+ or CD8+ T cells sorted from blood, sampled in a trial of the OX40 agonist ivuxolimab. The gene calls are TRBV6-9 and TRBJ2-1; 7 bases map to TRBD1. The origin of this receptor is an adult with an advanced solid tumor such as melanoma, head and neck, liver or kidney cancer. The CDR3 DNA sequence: TGTGCCAGCAGTTATTCGGAACCAAGACAGGGCTCCTACAATGAGCAGTTCTTC. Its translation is CASSYSEPRQGSYNEQFF.